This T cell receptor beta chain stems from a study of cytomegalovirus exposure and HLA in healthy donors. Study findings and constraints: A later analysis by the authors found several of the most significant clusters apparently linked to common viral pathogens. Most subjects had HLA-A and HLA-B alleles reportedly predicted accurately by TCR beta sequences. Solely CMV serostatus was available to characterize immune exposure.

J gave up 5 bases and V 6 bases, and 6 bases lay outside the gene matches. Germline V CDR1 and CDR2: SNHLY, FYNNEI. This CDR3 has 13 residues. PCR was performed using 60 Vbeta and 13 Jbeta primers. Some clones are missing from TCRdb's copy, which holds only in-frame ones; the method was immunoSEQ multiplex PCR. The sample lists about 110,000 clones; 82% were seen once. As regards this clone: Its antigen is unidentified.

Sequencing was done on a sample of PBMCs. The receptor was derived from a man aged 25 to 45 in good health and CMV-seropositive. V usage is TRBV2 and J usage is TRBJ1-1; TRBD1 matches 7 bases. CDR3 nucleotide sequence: TGTGCCAGCAGGAAAACAGGGGAAACTGAAGCTTTCTTT. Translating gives CASRKTGETEAFF. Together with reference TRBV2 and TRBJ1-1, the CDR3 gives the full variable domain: EPEVTQTPSHQVTQMGQEVILRCVPISNHLYFYWYRQILGQKVEFLVSFYNNEISEKSEIFDDQFSVERPDGSNFTLKIRSTKLEDSAMYFCASRKTGETEAFFGQGTRLTVV.